Listed here are 32 T cell receptor beta chains from one sample, sequenced in a study of radiotherapy plus CTLA-4 blockade in lung cancer. TCRdb's table, derived via immunoSEQ multiplex PCR, lists solely in-frame clones and lacks some. The sample records some 87,000 clones, about four fifths being singletons. The specimen was peripheral blood, collected from a patient treated with radiotherapy plus ipilimumab. All receptors derive from a human donor with non-small cell lung cancer that progressed on radiotherapy plus ipilimumab.

The CDR3 reads CASSLSAGTYEQYF. In nucleotides, the CDR3 is TGCGCCAGCAGCTTGTCGGCAGGCACCTACGAGCAGTACTTC. The J gene is TRBJ2-7, the V gene TRBV5-1, with no clear D. CDR3 size: 14 residues. V was trimmed by 1 base and J by 2 bases, leaving 10 bases between them. Germline values: CDR1 SGHRS, CDR2 YFSETQ.

The chain uses TRBV7-6 and TRBJ2-1; unclear D gene. The CDR3 covers 14 residues. Germline V gives CDR1 SGHVS, CDR2 FNYEAQ. The ends were cut back, 5 bases at V and 4 bases at J, with 12 bases in the middle. Written as DNA, the CDR3 is TGTGCCAGCAGCGCCCCTCCGGTTTACAATGAGCAGTTCTTC. Translated: CASSAPPVYNEQFF.

This clone has just one count. The rearrangement links TRBV5-4 to TRBJ2-2; D may be TRBD2 (6 bases). Germline assignment: CDR1 SGHNT and CDR2 YYREEE (reference sequence). There are 15 residues in the CDR3. Trimming removed 4 bases at V and 0 bases at J, with 10 bases between. CDR3 residues: CASSPRLANTGELFF. Written as DNA, the CDR3 is TGTGCCAGCAGCCCTCGACTAGCGAACACCGGGGAGCTGTTTTTT. The whole variable domain, filled in from reference TRBV5-4 and TRBJ2-2, reads ETGVTQSPTHLIKTRGQQVTLRCSSQSGHNTVSWYQQALGQGPQFIFQYYREEENGRGNFPPRFSGLQFPNYSSELNVNALELDDSALYLCASSPRLANTGELFFGEGSRLTVL.

This sequence joins TRBV4-1 and TRBJ2-3, with D perhaps TRBD1 (5 bases). The CDR3 length is 14 residues. The V gene lost 6 bases and the J gene lost 0 bases, with 10 bases spanning the gap. Germline V gives CDR1 MGHRA, CDR2 YSYEKL. CDR3 amino acids: CASRGELSTDTQYF. The CDR3 DNA sequence: TGCGCCAGCAGAGGGGAATTAAGCACAGATACGCAGTATTTT.

With regard to this clone: This same CDR3 is encoded by further DNA sequences in the sample. This chain connects TRBV2 to TRBJ2-3, with TRBD1 as a possible D gene (5 bases). V was shortened by 1 base and J by 0 bases, with 11 bases between the two germline ends. The V gene's germline CDR1 is SNHLY and CDR2 FYNNEI. The length of the CDR3 is 16 residues. The CDR3 loop reads CASSEVGQGSTDTQYF. In nucleotides, the CDR3 is TGTGCCAGCAGTGAAGTGGGGCAGGGTAGCACAGATACGCAGTATTTT. The full variable domain, rest sourced from reference TRBV2 and TRBJ2-3, is EPEVTQTPSHQVTQMGQEVILRCVPISNHLYFYWYRQILGQKVEFLVSFYNNEISEKSEIFDDQFSVERPDGSNFTLKIRSTKLEDSAMYFCASSEVGQGSTDTQYFGPGTRLTVL.

Here the CDR3 reads CASSLDRGPNGYTF. CDR3 nucleotides: TGTGCCAGCAGCTTGGACAGGGGGCCGAATGGCTACACCTTC. V and J are TRBV7-2 and TRBJ1-2; TRBD1 agrees at 11 bases. Germline V lookup: CDR1 SGHTA, CDR2 FQGNSA. This CDR3 spans 14 amino acids. Trimming at V came to 3 bases and at J to 6 bases, leaving 3 bases not matched to a gene.

The CDR3 sequence is CASSFRIFPAGNTIYF. DNA of the CDR3: TGTGCCAGCAGCTTCCGAATATTTCCCGCCGGAAACACCATATATTTT. The gene calls are TRBV5-8 and TRBJ1-3; no definite D call. The CDR3 extends over 16 amino acids. From germline, CDR1 is SGHTS and CDR2 YDEGEE. V was shortened by 2 bases and J by 4 bases, with 16 bases between the two germline ends.

This clone has a handful of counts. V gene TRBV13 combines with J gene TRBJ2-1; TRBD2 might be the D (6 bases). CDR3 length: 18 residues. V was pared by 1 base and J by 2 bases, with 18 bases between. Germline CDR1 reads PRHDT; CDR2 reads FYEKMQ (reference sequence). The CDR3 DNA reads TGTGCCAGCAGCTTAGTGTCGGTTCGACTAGTCACCTACAATGAGCAGTTCTTC. Protein: CASSLVSVRLVTYNEQFF.

The chain uses TRBV5-1 and TRBJ2-3; no clear D. Germline lookup yields CDR1 SGHRS and CDR2 YFSETQ. This CDR3 is 12 amino acids long. V dropped 0 bases and J dropped 4 bases, with 3 bases sitting between them. The CDR3, as DNA: TGCGCCAGCAGCTTGGAGGCAGATACGCAGTATTTT. It is translated as CASSLEADTQYF. Complete variable domain (other parts from reference TRBV5-1 and TRBJ2-3): KAGVTQTPRYLIKTRGQQVTLSCSPISGHRSVSWYQQTPGQGLQFLFEYFSETQRNKGNFPGRFSGRQFSNSRSEMNVSTLELGDSALYLCASSLEADTQYFGPGTRLTVL.

V gene TRBV5-8 combines with J gene TRBJ1-1, with D possibly TRBD1 on 6 matching bases. The CDR3 sequence is 12 residues long. Germline CDR1 and CDR2: SGHTS and YDEGEE. The DNA for the CDR3 is TGTGGAACACTCAGGGGAAACACTGAAGCTTTCTTT. Translation: CGTLRGNTEAFF. The entire variable domain, with the rest obtained from reference TRBV5-8 and TRBJ1-1, is as follows: EAGVTQSPTHLIKTRGQQATLRCSPISGHTSVYWYQQALGLGLQFLLWYDEGEERNRGNFPPRFSGRQFPNYSSELNVNALELEDSALYLCGTLRGNTEAFFGQGTRLTVV.

The chain employs TRBV6-1 and TRBJ1-5; D unresolved. This CDR3 is 14 amino acids long. Trimming pared 1 base from V and 9 bases from J, leaving 13 bases between. Germline assignment: CDR1 MNHNS and CDR2 SASEGT. The CDR3, as DNA: TGTGCCAGCAGTGAAGTGGGGTTTGAGTCGCCCCAGCATTTT. Translated, it gives CASSEVGFESPQHF.

The V and J genes are TRBV19 and TRBJ1-1; 10 positions match TRBD1. The CDR3 spans 14 residues. V gave up 3 bases and J gave up 8 bases; unmatched junction bases: 6. In germline, CDR1 is LNHDA, CDR2 SQIVND (reference sequence). CDR3 DNA sequence: TGTGCCAGTAGTATCAGACAGGGGGCATCCGAAGCTTTCTTT. Its protein product is CASSIRQGASEAFF.

This rearrangement joins TRBV30 to TRBJ1-2; TRBD1 matches 10 bases. J was trimmed by 9 bases and V by 3 bases; bases with no gene match: 10. Germline CDR1 is GTSNPN and CDR2 is SVGIG (reference sequence). The CDR3 length is 14 residues. The CDR3 spells CAWSRIDRGPRYTF. The CDR3 bases are TGTGCCTGGAGCCGAATTGACAGGGGGCCTCGCTACACCTTC. The full variable domain, with the rest looked up from reference TRBV30 and TRBJ1-2, is SQTIHQWPATLVQPVGSPLSLECTVEGTSNPNLYWYRQAAGRGLQLLFYSVGIGQISSEVPQNLSASRPQDRQFILSSKKLLLSDSGFYLCAWSRIDRGPRYTFGSGTRLTVV.

The chain couples TRBV7-2 to TRBJ1-5; 8 positions agree with TRBD1. The CDR3 sequence is 15 residues long. With 4 bases clipped from V and 2 bases from J, the junction kept 4 bases outside the gene matches. Germline V gives CDR1 SGHTA, CDR2 FQGNSA. CDR3: CASSSTTGGNQPQHF. CDR3 bases: TGTGCCAGCAGCTCTACGACAGGGGGCAATCAGCCCCAGCATTTT. Full variable domain (rest looked up from reference TRBV7-2 and TRBJ1-5): GAGVSQSPSNKVTEKGKDVELRCDPISGHTALYWYRQSLGQGLEFLIYFQGNSAPDKSGLPSDRFSAERTGGSVSTLTIQRTQQEDSAVYLCASSSTTGGNQPQHFGDGTRLSIL.

V usage is TRBV7-2 and J usage is TRBJ1-2; no reliable D call. Germline loops: CDR1 SGHTA, CDR2 FQGNSA. Between the trimmed V and J ends, which lost 5 bases and 4 bases, there was a span of 17 bases. The CDR3 runs 15 residues. The CDR3 DNA reads as TGTGCCAGCAGCACGCCCTCACACCTTACCTATGGCTACACCTTC. Its protein product is CASSTPSHLTYGYTF.

This chain connects TRBV10-3 to TRBJ1-2, with D perhaps TRBD1 (6 bases). V was cut by 6 bases and J by 3 bases, with 20 bases left in between. The CDR3 runs 16 residues. Germline V gene sequence: CDR1 ENHRY, CDR2 SYGVKD. CDR3 amino acids: CAISDPNRGGDYGYTF. The CDR3 region has the DNA TGTGCCATCAGCGACCCTAACCGAGGGGGGGACTATGGCTACACCTTC.

The chain is built from TRBV5-1 and TRBJ1-6; the match to TRBD1 covers 8 bases. Germline assignment: CDR1 SGHRS and CDR2 YFSETQ. The V and J ends lost 0 bases and 9 bases, in that order; junction bases with no gene match: 8. The CDR3 extends over 16 amino acids. The CDR3 here is CASSLGQGAGGSPLHF. The DNA of the CDR3 is TGCGCCAGCAGCTTGGGGCAGGGGGCCGGAGGTTCACCCCTCCACTTT.

The chain has TRBV18 and TRBJ1-2; possible D gene TRBD1, 5 bases. The V gene's germline CDR1 is KGHSH and CDR2 LQKENI. Trimming stripped 2 bases from V and 0 bases from J, with 16 bases between. There are 17 residues in the CDR3. CDR3 in amino acids: CASSPGVTPGANYGYTF. The CDR3 DNA follows: TGTGCCAGCTCACCAGGAGTAACCCCGGGGGCTAACTATGGCTACACCTTC.

The rearrangement links TRBV19 to TRBJ1-5, with a possible D match to TRBD1 (5 bases). The CDR3 extends over 18 amino acids. Trimming removed 4 bases at V and 0 bases at J, with 19 bases between. Germline V gene data show CDR1 as LNHDA and CDR2 as SQIVND (reference sequence). The DNA of the CDR3 is TGTGCCAGTAGTAGTACCGGGATCAGGGCTTATAGCAATCAGCCCCAGCATTTT. It is translated as CASSSTGIRAYSNQPQHF.

The chain carries TRBV27 and TRBJ2-3, with 7 bases aligning to TRBD2. In germline, CDR1 is MNHEY, CDR2 SMNVEV (reference sequence). The CDR3 covers 15 residues. The V and J ends lost 1 base and 3 bases, in that order; junction bases with no gene match: 4. The CDR3 sequence is CASSLYSGGTDTQYF. In nucleotides, the CDR3 is TGTGCCAGCAGTTTATATTCGGGGGGTACAGATACGCAGTATTTT.

The chain is built from TRBV28 and TRBJ2-3, with 7 bases matching TRBD2. Germline-derived CDR1 and CDR2 are MDHEN and SYDVKM. After removal of 4 bases from V and 3 bases from J, the junction contained 10 bases not matched to a gene. The CDR3 sequence is 16 residues long. The CDR3 protein is CASSWETSPKTDTQYF. CDR3 nucleotides: TGTGCCAGCAGTTGGGAGACTAGCCCCAAAACAGATACGCAGTATTTT.

The chain joins TRBV7-3 to TRBJ2-5, with TRBD2 matching over 7 bases. The V gene end was trimmed by 5 bases and the J gene end by 0 bases; junction bases not matched to a gene: 6. This CDR3 is built from 15 residues. Germline V gene data show CDR1 as SGHTA and CDR2 as FQGTGA. CDR3 nucleotides: TGTGCCAGCAGCCCTACGGGGGGATACCAAGAGACCCAGTACTTC. It yields the protein CASSPTGGYQETQYF.

With regard to this clone: Germline and junction disagree at one end, which may indicate a read error. This chain connects TRBV11-3 to TRBJ2-2, with D hard to call. The CDR3 covers 12 residues. Per germline, CDR1 SGHNT and CDR2 YENEEA. In nucleotides, the CDR3 is TGTGCCAGCGGCTTTAACACCGGGGAGCTGTTTTTT. Protein product: CASGFNTGELFF.

This clone has only a few counts. This chain links TRBV6-5 with TRBJ2-7, with TRBD1 matching 8 bases. The germline gives CDR1 MNHEY, CDR2 SVGAGI. This CDR3 is built from 14 residues. After removal of 6 bases from V and 0 bases from J, the junction contained 4 bases not matched to a gene. The CDR3 loop reads CASRPGGFSYEQYF. CDR3 DNA sequence: TGTGCCAGCAGACCAGGGGGCTTCTCCTACGAGCAGTACTTC.

J is TRBJ1-6 and V is TRBV7-3; D remains unclear. Germline lookup yields CDR1 SGHTA and CDR2 FQGTGA. The CDR3 sequence is 16 residues long. Trimming took 1 base from V and 1 from J, leaving 8 bases between them. CDR3 nucleotides: TGTGCCAGCAGCTTAAGAGCTGGTTCCTATAATTCACCCCTCCACTTT. This translates into CASSLRAGSYNSPLHF.

The CDR3 loop is CASSLFAITPYNEQFF. CDR3 in DNA: TGTGCCAGCAGTTTATTCGCGATTACACCCTACAATGAGCAGTTCTTC. This chain joins TRBV27 and TRBJ2-1; the D is unclear. CDR1 MNHEY and CDR2 SMNVEV come from the germline V gene (reference sequence). Trimming cost V 1 base and J 2 bases, with 12 bases left between them. The CDR3 spans 16 residues.

This CDR3 is CASSSKHPRTGDIFYGYTF. The DNA of the CDR3 is TGTGCCAGCAGTTCGAAACACCCTCGGACAGGGGATATATTCTATGGCTACACCTTC. The rearrangement links TRBV28 to TRBJ1-2; TRBD1 matches at 9 bases. Looked up from germline, CDR1 is MDHEN and CDR2 is SYDVKM. Losses at the gene ends were 4 bases for V and 4 bases for J; bases not matched to a gene: 19. The CDR3 contains 19 residues.

V and J are TRBV19 and TRBJ1-5, with 7 bases aligning to TRBD1. This CDR3 spans 15 amino acids. With V trimmed by 1 base and J by 7 bases, 7 bases remained unmatched. Germline values: CDR1 LNHDA, CDR2 SQIVND (reference sequence). This CDR3 reads CASSIGGQFTQPQHF. For the CDR3, the DNA is TGTGCCAGTAGTATAGGGGGACAGTTTACCCAGCCCCAGCATTTT. The whole variable domain, filled in from reference TRBV19 and TRBJ1-5, reads DGGITQSPKYLFRKEGQNVTLSCEQNLNHDAMYWYRQDPGQGLRLIYYSQIVNDFQKGDIAEGYSVSREKKESFPLTVTSAQKNPTAFYLCASSIGGQFTQPQHFGDGTRLSIL.

This rearrangement joins TRBV5-1 to TRBJ2-3, with 14 bases identical to TRBD2. With 3 bases clipped from V and 4 bases from J, the junction kept 4 bases outside the gene matches. The CDR3 contains 16 residues. The V gene's germline CDR1 is SGHRS and CDR2 YFSETQ. The chain's CDR3 is CASSSGTSGGSDTQYF. The CDR3 bases are TGCGCCAGCAGCTCCGGGACTAGCGGGGGATCAGATACGCAGTATTTT.

This chain uses TRBV9 with TRBJ2-2; D gene unclear. The CDR3 extends over 17 amino acids. V gave up 0 bases and J gave up 1 base, with 13 bases separating them. Germline CDR1 is SGDLS and CDR2 is YYNGEE. The CDR3 sequence: CASSVAGRNLNTGELFF. CDR3 in DNA: TGTGCCAGCAGCGTAGCAGGCCGCAACCTGAACACCGGGGAGCTGTTTTTT.

There are a few counts of this clone. The CDR3 reads CASSITTYSNQPQHF. DNA of the CDR3: TGTGCCAGTAGTATCACAACTTATAGCAATCAGCCCCAGCATTTT. The chain employs TRBV19 and TRBJ1-5; D is undetermined. Deletions cut 3 bases from V and 0 bases from J, with 9 bases between. Germline V gives CDR1 LNHDA, CDR2 SQIVND (reference sequence). CDR3 length equals 15 residues.

Only one count was recorded for this clone. This chain joins TRBV7-2 and TRBJ1-3, with D perhaps TRBD1 (5 bases). Germline-derived CDR1 and CDR2 are SGHTA and FQGNSA. V shed 7 bases and J shed 5 bases, with 9 bases lying between them. CDR3 length: 12 amino acids. Here the CDR3 reads CASTPDRNTIYF. The DNA for the CDR3 is TGTGCCAGCACCCCGGACAGAAACACCATATATTTT.